Listed below are T cell receptor beta chains from one sample, sequenced in a study of post-analysis software for immune sequencing data. TCRdb called the PCR reads again in MiXCR, with one record for every CDR3 protein. The table has over 250,000 distinct CDR3 sequences, roughly a third seen once. Sequencing used blood. The receptors originated from a girl between 10 and 17 years old with multiple sclerosis. CDR3s include the opening cysteine and the closing phenylalanine or tryptophan. The order of the fields is V gene, clone size, CDR3 length, J gene, D gene, CDR3 protein, CDR3 DNA. D genes are given only for firm matches. Some rows have no size entry. The others give once, few or many, or a class for an expanded clone.

V: TRBV12-3/TRBV12-4; size: many; length: 16; J: TRBJ1-5; D: .; CDR3: CASSRQWGDSNQPQHF; DNA: TGTGCCAGCAGCCGACAGTGGGGAGATAGCAATCAGCCCCAGCATTTT
V: TRBV27; size: many; length: 15; J: TRBJ2-3; D: .; CDR3: CASSPRDLADDTQYF; DNA: TGTGCCAGCAGTCCAAGGGATTTAGCAGACGATACGCAGTATTTT
V: TRBV5-1; size: .; length: 14; J: TRBJ2-2; D: .; CDR3: CASSLLRGAGELFF; DNA: TGCGCCAGCAGCCTGCTTAGAGGGGCCGGGGAGCTGTTTTTT
V: TRBV3-1; size: many; length: 12; J: TRBJ2-1; D: .; CDR3: CASSQAQAGVFF; DNA: TGTGCCAGCAGCCAAGCTCAGGCAGGGGTGTTCTTC
V: TRBV6-1; size: .; length: 14; J: TRBJ2-3; D: .; CDR3: CASTNSDRTDTQYF; DNA: TGTGCCAGCACAAATTCAGATCGGACAGATACGCAGTATTTT
V: TRBV27; size: many; length: 14; J: TRBJ2-3; D: .; CDR3: CASSKGYRTDTQYF; DNA: TGTGCCAGCAGTAAAGGGTACCGCACAGATACGCAGTATTTT
V: TRBV6-2/TRBV6-3; size: many; length: 15; J: TRBJ2-7; D: TRBD2; CDR3: CASSQGLAGFYEQYF; DNA: TGTGCCAGCAGTCAGGGACTAGCGGGATTCTACGAGCAGTACTTC
V: TRBV5-1; size: .; length: 13; J: TRBJ2-1; D: TRBD1; CDR3: CASSQGTVQEQFF; DNA: TGCGCCAGCAGCCAGGGGACAGTCCAGGAGCAGTTCTTC
V: TRBV7-2; size: .; length: 15; J: TRBJ1-4; D: .; CDR3: CASSLERATNEKLFF; DNA: TGTGCCAGCAGCTTAGAGAGGGCAACTAATGAAAAACTGTTTTTT
V: TRBV20-1; size: .; length: 21; J: TRBJ2-1; D: TRBD2; CDR3: CSARDGKGLAGEPGFPNEQFF; DNA: TGCAGTGCTAGAGACGGGAAGGGACTAGCGGGAGAACCCGGCTTTCCAAATGAGCAGTTCTTC
V: TRBV7-3; size: many; length: 16; J: TRBJ2-1; D: TRBD2; CDR3: CASSLTVAGSSGEQFF; DNA: TGTGCCAGCAGCTTAACCGTAGCGGGATCTAGCGGTGAGCAGTTCTTC
V: TRBV12-3/TRBV12-4; size: few; length: 14; J: TRBJ2-6; D: .; CDR3: CASSFLSGANVLTF; DNA: TGTGCCAGCAGTTTTTTATCTGGGGCCAACGTCCTGACTTTC
V: TRBV20-1; size: few; length: 14; J: TRBJ2-3; D: .; CDR3: CSATPGGSPDTQYF; DNA: TGCAGTGCCACCCCCGGTGGGTCTCCAGATACGCAGTATTTT
V: TRBV5-1; size: .; length: 15; J: TRBJ2-7; D: TRBD1; CDR3: CASSQDRYAAYEQYF; DNA: TGCGCCAGCAGCCAGGACAGGTACGCCGCCTACGAGCAGTACTTC
V: TRBV19; size: .; length: 12; J: TRBJ1-2; D: .; CDR3: CASSPPAAGYTF; DNA: TGTGCCAGTAGTCCCCCGGCGGCGGGCTACACCTTC
V: TRBV10-3; size: once; length: 16; J: TRBJ1-6; D: .; CDR3: CAISESRGQLKSPLHF; DNA: TGTGCCATCAGTGAGTCAAGGGGACAACTTAAATCACCCCTCCACTTT
V: TRBV25-1; size: .; length: 13; J: TRBJ1-2; D: .; CDR3: CASSPEFLYGYTF; DNA: TGTGCCAGCAGTCCCGAATTCCTCTATGGCTACACCTTC
V: TRBV6-5; size: .; length: 13; J: TRBJ2-7; D: .; CDR3: CASSYKGGYEQYF; DNA: TGTGCCAGCAGTTACAAGGGGGGTTACGAGCAGTACTTC
V: TRBV7-3; size: many; length: 15; J: TRBJ2-3; D: TRBD2; CDR3: CASSLSSGVTDTQYF; DNA: TGTGCCAGCAGCTTAAGTAGCGGGGTAACAGATACGCAGTATTTT
V: TRBV29-1; size: .; length: 13; J: TRBJ1-1; D: TRBD1; CDR3: CSVGDSMNTEAFF; DNA: TGCAGCGTGGGGGACAGTATGAACACTGAAGCTTTCTTT
V: TRBV28; size: .; length: 14; J: TRBJ2-3; D: .; CDR3: CASSLTVSTDVQYF; DNA: TGTGCCAGCAGTTTGACAGTAAGCACAGATGTGCAGTATTTT
V: TRBV7-8; size: many; length: 16; J: TRBJ2-7; D: TRBD2; CDR3: CASSPLGLAGVEEQYF; DNA: TGTGCCAGCAGCCCCTTGGGACTAGCGGGAGTAGAGGAGCAGTACTTC
V: TRBV30; size: .; length: 13; J: TRBJ1-5; D: .; CDR3: CAWSLTRGQPQHF; DNA: TGTGCCTGGAGTCTAACCAGGGGCCAGCCCCAGCATTTT
V: TRBV11-2; size: few; length: 15; J: TRBJ2-5; D: TRBD2; CDR3: CASSFSGGVQETQYF; DNA: TGTGCCAGCAGCTTCAGCGGGGGGGTACAAGAGACCCAGTACTTC
V: TRBV5-1; size: .; length: 13; J: TRBJ1-2; D: .; CDR3: CASSLKGNYGYTF; DNA: TGCGCCAGCAGCTTGAAGGGTAACTATGGCTACACCTTC
V: TRBV20-1; size: many; length: 13; J: TRBJ1-6; D: TRBD1; CDR3: CSAGQGLGSPLHF; DNA: TGCAGTGCTGGACAGGGGTTAGGTTCACCCCTCCACTTT
V: TRBV29-1; size: few; length: 13; J: TRBJ2-3; D: .; CDR3: CSVAGLSTDTQYF; DNA: TGCAGCGTCGCAGGGCTTAGCACAGATACGCAGTATTTT
V: TRBV29-1; size: .; length: 16; J: TRBJ2-5; D: .; CDR3: CSAEDRKEFRQETQYF; DNA: TGCAGCGCTGAAGATCGTAAGGAGTTCCGCCAAGAGACCCAGTACTTC
V: TRBV12-3/TRBV12-4; size: .; length: 15; J: TRBJ1-6; D: TRBD1; CDR3: CASRTGQGTNSPLHF; DNA: TGTGCCAGCAGGACGGGACAGGGTACGAATTCACCCCTCCACTTT
V: TRBV12-5; size: .; length: 17; J: TRBJ2-1; D: .; CDR3: CASGSNKRLIFANEQFF; DNA: TGTGCTAGTGGTTCGAATAAGCGGTTAATATTCGCCAATGAGCAGTTCTTC
V: TRBV11-2; size: many; length: 16; J: TRBJ2-1; D: TRBD1; CDR3: CASSSTRGGRGNEQFF; DNA: TGTGCCAGCAGCTCCACCCGGGGCGGCAGGGGGAATGAGCAGTTCTTC